The sequence of this TCR beta chain was determined in a study of cytomegalovirus exposure and HLA in healthy donors. Study-wide results and limits: Reports showed the classifier diagnosing cytomegalovirus status with high specificity and sensitivity.

The V gene end was trimmed by 5 bases and the J gene end by 3 bases; junction bases not matched to a gene: 3. From germline, CDR1 is LNHDA and CDR2 SQIVND (reference sequence). The CDR3 covers 13 residues. Libraries were prepared by immunoSEQ multiplex PCR; TCRdb keeps only in-frame clonotypes and omits some of them. This table holds 99,000 or so clones, approximately 86% found once. Note on this clone: The antigen is unknown.

This chain joins TRBV19 and TRBJ1-1, with 7 bases aligning to TRBD1. The source is a young woman in good health and CMV-seropositive. The sample taken for sequencing was PBMCs. CDR3 sequence (DNA): TGTGCCAGTAGTTTCCAGGGGGACACTGAAGCTTTCTTT. This translates into CASSFQGDTEAFF.